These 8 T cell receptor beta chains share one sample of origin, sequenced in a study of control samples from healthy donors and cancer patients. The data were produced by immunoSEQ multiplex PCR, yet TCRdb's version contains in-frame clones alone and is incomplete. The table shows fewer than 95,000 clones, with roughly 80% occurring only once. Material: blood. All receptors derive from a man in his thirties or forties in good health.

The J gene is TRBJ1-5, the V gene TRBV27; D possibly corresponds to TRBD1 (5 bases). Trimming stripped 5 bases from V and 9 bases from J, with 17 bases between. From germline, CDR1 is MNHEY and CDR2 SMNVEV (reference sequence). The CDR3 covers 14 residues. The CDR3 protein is CASSSRQTRAPQHF. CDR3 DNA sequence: TGTGCCAGCAGTAGCAGACAGACTCGGGCGCCCCAGCATTTT.

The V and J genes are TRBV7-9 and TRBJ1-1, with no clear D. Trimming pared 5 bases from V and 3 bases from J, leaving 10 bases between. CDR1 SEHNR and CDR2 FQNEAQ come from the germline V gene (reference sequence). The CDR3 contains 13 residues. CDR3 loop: CASSIPRYTEAFF. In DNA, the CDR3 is TGTGCCAGCAGCATCCCGAGGTACACTGAAGCTTTCTTT. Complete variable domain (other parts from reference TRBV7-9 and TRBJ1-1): DTGVSQNPRHKITKRGQNVTFRCDPISEHNRLYWYRQTLGQGPEFLTYFQNEAQLEKSRLLSDRFSAERPKGSFSTLEIQRTEQGDSAMYLCASSIPRYTEAFFGQGTRLTVV.

CDR3 residues: CASSQVHSGAGELFF. The CDR3 nucleotides read TGTGCCAGCAGCCAAGTCCATAGCGGAGCCGGGGAGCTGTTTTTT. The gene calls are TRBV3-1 (or the pseudogene TRBV3-2) and TRBJ2-2, with D possibly TRBD2 on 6 matching bases. The CDR3 extends over 15 amino acids. Germline-derived CDR1 and CDR2 are LGHDT and YNNKEL (reference sequence). V was cut by 1 base and J by 6 bases, with 12 bases left in between.

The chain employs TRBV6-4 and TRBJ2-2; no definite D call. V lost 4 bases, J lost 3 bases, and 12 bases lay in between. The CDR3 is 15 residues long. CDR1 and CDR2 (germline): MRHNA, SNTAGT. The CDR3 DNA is TGTGCCAGCAGTGTAAAAGGTGGGGACACCGGGGAGCTGTTTTTT. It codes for CASSVKGGDTGELFF.

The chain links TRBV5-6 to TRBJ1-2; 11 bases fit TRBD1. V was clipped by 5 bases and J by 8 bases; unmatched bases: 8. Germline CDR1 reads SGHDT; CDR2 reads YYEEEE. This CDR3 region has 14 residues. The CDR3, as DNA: TGTGCCAGCAGTCACTGGACAGGGGGCTCGGGCTACACCTTC. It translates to CASSHWTGGSGYTF.

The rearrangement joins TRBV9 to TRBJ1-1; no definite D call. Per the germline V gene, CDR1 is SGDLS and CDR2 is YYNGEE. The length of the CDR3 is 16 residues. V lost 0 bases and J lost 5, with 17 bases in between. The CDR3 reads CASSVAAGPKGTEAFF. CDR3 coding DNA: TGTGCCAGCAGCGTAGCCGCAGGACCCAAGGGTACTGAAGCTTTCTTT. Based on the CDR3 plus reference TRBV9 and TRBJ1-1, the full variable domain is DSGVTQTPKHLITATGQRVTLRCSPRSGDLSVYWYQQSLDQGLQFLIQYYNGEERAKGNILERFSAQQFPDLHSELNLSSLELGDSALYFCASSVAAGPKGTEAFFGQGTRLTVV.

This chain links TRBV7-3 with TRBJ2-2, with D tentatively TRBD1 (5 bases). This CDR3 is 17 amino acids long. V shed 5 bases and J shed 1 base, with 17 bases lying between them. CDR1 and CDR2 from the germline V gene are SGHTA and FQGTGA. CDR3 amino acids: CASSPLPSQGNTGELFF. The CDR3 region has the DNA TGTGCCAGCAGCCCCCTCCCTTCCCAGGGGAACACCGGGGAGCTGTTTTTT.

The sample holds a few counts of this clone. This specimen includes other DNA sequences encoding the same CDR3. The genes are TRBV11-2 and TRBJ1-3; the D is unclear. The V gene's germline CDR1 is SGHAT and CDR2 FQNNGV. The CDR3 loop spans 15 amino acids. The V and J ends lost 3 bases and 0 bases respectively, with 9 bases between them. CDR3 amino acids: CASSLGGYSGNTIYF. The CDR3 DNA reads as TGTGCCAGCAGCTTGGGAGGTTACTCTGGAAACACCATATATTTT.